The present TCR beta chain was sequenced within a study of T cell repertoires in cytomegalovirus infection. Study at large: The authors relied on CMV epitopes, both recently identified HLA-C-restricted and well-studied HLA-B-restricted. From public TCR beta signatures came an indication of both CMV infection and matching HLA type.

V was pared by 2 bases and J by 0 bases, with 9 bases between. The CDR3 totals 15 residues. Germline V gives CDR1 SGHNT, CDR2 YENEEA. Using its own MiXCR run on the reads, TCRdb lists one record per CDR3 protein. The sample consists of 750,000 to 950,000 distinct CDR3 sequences, 29% of them appearing once. Concerning this clonotype itself: The antigen remains unidentified.

Whole-study results and caveats: Totalled public TCR beta family frequency picked out people who carried CMV plus the relevant HLA. Dominating the ex vivo response were HLA-C-restricted CMV-specific TCR beta clonotypes.

This material consisted of cultured CD8+ T cells from PBMCs, taken from culture after CMV antigen stimulation. This sequence originates from a human donor in good health (CMV status not recorded). Some clones in this sample may be carry-over from other donors' samples. The chain joins TRBV11-3 to TRBJ2-3; D is undetermined. The CDR3 reads CASSLFEGSTDTQYF. The CDR3 nucleotides are TGTGCCAGCAGCTTATTTGAAGGGAGCACAGATACGCAGTATTTT.